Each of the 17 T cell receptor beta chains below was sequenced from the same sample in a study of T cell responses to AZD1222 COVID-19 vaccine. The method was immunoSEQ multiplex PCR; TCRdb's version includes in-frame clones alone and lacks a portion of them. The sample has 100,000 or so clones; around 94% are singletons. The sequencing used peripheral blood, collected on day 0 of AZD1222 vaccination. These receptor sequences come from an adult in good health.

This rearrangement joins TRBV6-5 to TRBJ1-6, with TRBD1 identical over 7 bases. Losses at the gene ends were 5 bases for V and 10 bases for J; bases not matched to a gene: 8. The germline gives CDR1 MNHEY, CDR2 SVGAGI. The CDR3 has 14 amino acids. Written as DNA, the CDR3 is TGTGCCAGCAGTACAGACAGGGTCAGATCACCCCTCCACTTT. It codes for CASSTDRVRSPLHF.

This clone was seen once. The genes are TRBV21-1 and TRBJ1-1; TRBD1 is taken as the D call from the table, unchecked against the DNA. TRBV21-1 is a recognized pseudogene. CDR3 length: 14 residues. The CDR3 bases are TGTGCCAGGTTACAGGGCACGACGGACACTGAAGCTTTCTTT. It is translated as CARLQGTTDTEAFF.

The CDR3 here is CASSPTANQPQHF. CDR3 bases: TGTGCCAGCAGCCCGACTGCAAATCAGCCCCAGCATTTT. V usage is TRBV7-8 and J usage is TRBJ1-5; D is unresolved. CDR1 SGHVS and CDR2 FQNEAQ come from the germline V gene. This CDR3 has 13 amino acids. V dropped 5 bases and J dropped 4 bases, with 9 bases sitting between them.

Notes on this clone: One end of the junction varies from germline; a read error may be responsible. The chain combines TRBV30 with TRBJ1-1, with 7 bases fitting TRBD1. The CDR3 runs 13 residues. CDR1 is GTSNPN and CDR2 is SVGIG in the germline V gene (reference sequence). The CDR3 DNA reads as TGTGCCTGGAAATTCAACAGGGGCACTGAAACTTTCTTT. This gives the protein CAWKFNRGTETFF.

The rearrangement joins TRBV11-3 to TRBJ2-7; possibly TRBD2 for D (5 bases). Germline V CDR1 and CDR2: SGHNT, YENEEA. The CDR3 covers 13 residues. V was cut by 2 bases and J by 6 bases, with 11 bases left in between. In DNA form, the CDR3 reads TGTGCCAGCAGCTTACACGGGGTTGGCGAGCAGTACTTC. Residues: CASSLHGVGEQYF.

The CDR3 loop reads CASSPGTGAWNTGELFF. The CDR3 DNA reads as TGTGCCAGCAGCCCCGGGACAGGGGCCTGGAACACCGGGGAGCTGTTTTTT. The chain recombines TRBV7-8 with TRBJ2-2, with TRBD1 identical over 10 bases. V dropped 5 bases and J dropped 1; count of bases not matched to a gene: 7. The length of the CDR3 is 17 residues. CDR1 is SGHVS and CDR2 is FQNEAQ in the germline V gene. The variable domain in full, with the rest retrieved from reference TRBV7-8 and TRBJ2-2, is GAGVSQSPRYKVAKRGQDVALRCDPISGHVSLFWYQQALGQGPEFLTYFQNEAQLDKSGLPSDRFFAERPEGSVSTLKIQRTQQEDSAVYLCASSPGTGAWNTGELFFGEGSRLTVL.

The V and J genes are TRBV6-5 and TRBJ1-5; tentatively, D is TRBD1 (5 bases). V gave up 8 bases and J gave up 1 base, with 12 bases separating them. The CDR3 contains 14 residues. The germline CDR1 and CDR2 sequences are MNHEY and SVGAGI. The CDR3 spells CASADNLSNQPQHF. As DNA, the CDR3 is TGTGCCAGCGCGGACAATCTGAGCAATCAGCCCCAGCATTTT.

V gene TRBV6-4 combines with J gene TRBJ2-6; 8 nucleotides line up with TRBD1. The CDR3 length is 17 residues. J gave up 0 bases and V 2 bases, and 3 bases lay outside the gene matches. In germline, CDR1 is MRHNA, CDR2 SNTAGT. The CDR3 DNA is TGTGCCAGCAGTGACAACACAGGGGGCTCTGGGGCCAACGTCCTGACTTTC. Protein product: CASSDNTGGSGANVLTF.

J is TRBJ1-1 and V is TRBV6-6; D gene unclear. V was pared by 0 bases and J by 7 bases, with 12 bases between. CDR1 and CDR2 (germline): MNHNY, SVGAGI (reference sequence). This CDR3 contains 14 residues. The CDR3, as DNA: TGTGCCAGCAGTTACTCGGAGAGGCTTTTTGAAGCTTTCTTT. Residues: CASSYSERLFEAFF.

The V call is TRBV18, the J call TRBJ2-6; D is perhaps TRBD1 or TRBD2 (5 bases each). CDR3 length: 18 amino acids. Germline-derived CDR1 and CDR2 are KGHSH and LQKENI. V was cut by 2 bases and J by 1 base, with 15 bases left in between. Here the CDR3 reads CASSPAGSGQSGANVLTF. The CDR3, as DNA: TGTGCCAGCTCACCAGCAGGCTCGGGGCAGTCTGGGGCCAACGTCCTGACTTTC. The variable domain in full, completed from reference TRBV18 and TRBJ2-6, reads NAGVMQNPRHLVRRRGQEARLRCSPMKGHSHVYWYRQLPEEGLKFMVYLQKENIIDESGMPKERFSAEFPKEGPSILRIQQVVRGDSAAYFCASSPAGSGQSGANVLTFGAGSRLTVL.

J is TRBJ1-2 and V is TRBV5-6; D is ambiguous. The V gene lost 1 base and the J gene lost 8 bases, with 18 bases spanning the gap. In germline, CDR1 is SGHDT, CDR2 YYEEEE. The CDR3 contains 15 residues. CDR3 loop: CASSLLGRQVMGYTF. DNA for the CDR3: TGTGCCAGCAGCTTGTTGGGGAGGCAGGTTATGGGCTACACCTTC. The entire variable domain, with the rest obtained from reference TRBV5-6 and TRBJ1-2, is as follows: DAGVTQSPTHLIKTRGQQVTLRCSPKSGHDTVSWYQQALGQGPQFIFQYYEEEERQRGNFPDRFSGHQFPNYSSELNVNALLLGDSALYLCASSLLGRQVMGYTFGSGTRLTVV.

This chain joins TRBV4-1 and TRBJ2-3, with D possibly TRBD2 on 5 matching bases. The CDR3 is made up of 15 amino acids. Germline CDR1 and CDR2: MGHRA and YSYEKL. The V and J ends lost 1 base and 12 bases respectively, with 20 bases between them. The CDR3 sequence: CASSQGLLGRNIQYF. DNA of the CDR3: TGCGCCAGCAGCCAAGGCCTCCTGGGGAGAAATATACAGTATTTT.

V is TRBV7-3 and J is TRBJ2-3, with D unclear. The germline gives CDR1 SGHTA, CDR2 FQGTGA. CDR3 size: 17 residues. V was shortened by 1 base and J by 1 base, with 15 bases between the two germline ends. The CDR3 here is CASSLNPLAGRTDTQYF. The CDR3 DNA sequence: TGTGCCAGCAGCTTAAATCCATTGGCAGGTCGCACAGATACGCAGTATTTT.

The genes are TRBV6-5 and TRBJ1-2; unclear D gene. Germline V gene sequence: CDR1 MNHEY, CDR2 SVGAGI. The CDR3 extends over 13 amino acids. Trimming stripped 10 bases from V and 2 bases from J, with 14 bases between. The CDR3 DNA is TGTGCCACCCAGACGGAGGTGAACTATGGCTACACCTTC. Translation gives CATQTEVNYGYTF.

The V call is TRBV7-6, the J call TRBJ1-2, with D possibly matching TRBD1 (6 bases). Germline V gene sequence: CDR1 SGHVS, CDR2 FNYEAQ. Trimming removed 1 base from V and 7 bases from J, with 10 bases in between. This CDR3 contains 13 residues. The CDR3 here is CASSLGGAGGYTF. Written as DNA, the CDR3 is TGTGCCAGCAGCTTAGGGGGGGCAGGTGGCTACACCTTC.

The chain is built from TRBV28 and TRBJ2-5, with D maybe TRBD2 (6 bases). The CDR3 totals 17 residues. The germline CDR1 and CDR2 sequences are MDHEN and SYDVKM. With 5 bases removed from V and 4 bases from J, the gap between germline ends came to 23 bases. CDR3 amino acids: CASSPPIWRGVAETQYF. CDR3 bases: TGTGCCAGCAGTCCCCCCATTTGGAGGGGTGTGGCAGAGACCCAGTACTTC.

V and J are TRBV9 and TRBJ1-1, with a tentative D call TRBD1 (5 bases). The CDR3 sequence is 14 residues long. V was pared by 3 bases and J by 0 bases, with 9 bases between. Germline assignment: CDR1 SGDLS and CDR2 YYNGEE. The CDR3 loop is CASSAGRLNTEAFF. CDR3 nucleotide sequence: TGTGCCAGCAGCGCGGGACGGTTGAACACTGAAGCTTTCTTT. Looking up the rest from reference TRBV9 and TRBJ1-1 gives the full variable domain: DSGVTQTPKHLITATGQRVTLRCSPRSGDLSVYWYQQSLDQGLQFLIQYYNGEERAKGNILERFSAQQFPDLHSELNLSSLELGDSALYFCASSAGRLNTEAFFGQGTRLTVV.